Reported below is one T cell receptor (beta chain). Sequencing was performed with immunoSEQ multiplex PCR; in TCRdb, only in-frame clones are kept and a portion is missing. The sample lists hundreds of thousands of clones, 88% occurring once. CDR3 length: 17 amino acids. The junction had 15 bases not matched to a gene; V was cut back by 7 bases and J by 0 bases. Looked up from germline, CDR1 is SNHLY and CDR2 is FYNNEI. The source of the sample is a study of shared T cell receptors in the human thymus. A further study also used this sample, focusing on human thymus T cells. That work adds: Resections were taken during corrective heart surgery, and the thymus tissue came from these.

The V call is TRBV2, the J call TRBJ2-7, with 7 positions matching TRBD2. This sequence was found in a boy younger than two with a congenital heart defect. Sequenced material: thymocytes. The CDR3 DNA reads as TGTGCCAGCACCCGAGGGCTAGCGGTAAAGAGCTCCTACGAGCAGTACTTC. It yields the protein CASTRGLAVKSSYEQYF.